This T cell receptor beta chain was sequenced in a study of cytomegalovirus exposure and HLA in healthy donors. General study findings and limits: Researchers counted around 180 TCR beta chains as cytomegalovirus-associated. Reportedly, HLA-A and HLA-B alleles of most subjects were accurately predicted from TCR beta. TCR beta V- and J-gene trimming, according to a later analysis, was linked to a missense DCLRE1C variant.

This clone came up a few times. The antigen is not known. PCR primers comprised 60 Vbeta and 13 Jbeta primers. Generated by immunoSEQ multiplex PCR, the TCRdb table keeps only in-frame clones and is missing some. The data contain under 200,000 clones, about 88% of them singletons. Sequencing was performed on PBMCs. This TCR came from a woman between 25 and 40 years old in good health and CMV-seronegative.

CDR3 DNA sequence: TGTGCCAGCAGCTTAGGACAAGAATTCTATGGCTACACCTTC. Protein product: CASSLGQEFYGYTF. The chain combines TRBV7-9 with TRBJ1-2; D gene ambiguous. The CDR3 loop spans 14 amino acids. V was trimmed by 1 base and J by 4 bases, leaving 10 bases between them. Germline V gene lookup returns CDR1 SEHNR and CDR2 FQNEAQ (reference sequence). Variable domain in full (rest from reference TRBV7-9 and TRBJ1-2): DTGVSQNPRHKITKRGQNVTFRCDPISEHNRLYWYRQTLGQGPEFLTYFQNEAQLEKSRLLSDRFSAERPKGSFSTLEIQRTEQGDSAMYLCASSLGQEFYGYTFGSGTRLTVV.